The 23 T cell receptor beta chains below were found in one sample sequenced in a study of CD4 T cells in relation to SARS-CoV-2 and coronaviruses. These receptors lack a known antigen. Using immunoSEQ multiplex PCR, the repertoire was profiled, and TCRdb retains in-frame clones only, with some absent. Of some 38,000 clones detected, under 85% appear once; the ten largest clones hold roughly 21%. The sequenced sample was memory CD4+ T cells from PBMCs, cultured in vitro. These TCRs come from an adult with COVID-19.

The chain combines TRBV18 with TRBJ2-3; possibly TRBD2 for D (5 bases). Germline CDR1 and CDR2: KGHSH and LQKENI. The CDR3 totals 14 residues. V lost 5 bases to trimming and J lost 1 base, with 10 bases between them. CDR3 sequence: CASSGGRGTDTQYF. CDR3 sequence (DNA): TGTGCCAGCTCAGGAGGACGGGGCACAGATACGCAGTATTTT.

The V gene is TRBV19, the J gene TRBJ2-1; 12 bases agree with TRBD2. The CDR3 consists of 15 residues. J gave up 12 bases and V 4 bases, and 10 bases lay outside the gene matches. CDR1 and CDR2 (germline): LNHDA, SQIVND (reference sequence). CDR3 amino acids: CASSKMTSGRLGQFF. The CDR3 nucleotides are TGTGCCAGTAGTAAAATGACTAGCGGGAGATTAGGGCAGTTCTTC.

The chain links TRBV6-5 to TRBJ2-7, with 13 bases lining up with TRBD2. The junction had 4 bases not matched to a gene; V was cut back by 5 bases and J by 6 bases. CDR3 size: 14 residues. The germline V gene encodes CDR1 MNHEY and CDR2 SVGAGI. CDR3 loop: CASSRTSGRLEQYF. The CDR3 DNA follows: TGTGCCAGCAGTCGGACTAGCGGGAGACTCGAGCAGTACTTC.

The V gene is TRBV30, the J gene TRBJ1-2, with D unresolved. Trimming removed 0 bases at V and 3 bases at J, with 2 bases between. The CDR3 spans 11 residues. Germline CDR1 and CDR2: GTSNPN and SVGIG (reference sequence). CDR3 nucleotides: TGTGCCTGGAGTGTACACTATGGCTACACCTTC. Translation gives CAWSVHYGYTF.

The J gene is TRBJ2-3, the V gene TRBV10-1; D may be TRBD2 (5 bases). The germline gives CDR1 WNHNN, CDR2 SYGVQD (reference sequence). V lost 5 bases to trimming and J lost 2 bases, with 11 bases between them. The CDR3 covers 14 residues. In DNA, the CDR3 is TGCGCCAGCAGTTTGACTCGGGACACAGATACGCAGTATTTT. Protein sequence: CASSLTRDTDTQYF.

This chain connects TRBV9 to TRBJ2-1; D gene uncertain. Germline lookup yields CDR1 SGDLS and CDR2 YYNGEE. V dropped 1 base and J dropped 0 bases, with 8 bases sitting between them. The CDR3 is made up of 15 amino acids. The CDR3 reads CASSVFPSSYNEQFF. The CDR3 nucleotides are TGTGCCAGCAGCGTATTCCCGAGCTCCTACAATGAGCAGTTCTTC.

The genes are TRBV5-4 and TRBJ1-4; TRBD1 matches 7 bases. V gave up 2 bases and J gave up 7 bases; unmatched junction bases: 8. Per the germline V gene, CDR1 is SGHNT and CDR2 is YYREEE (reference sequence). The CDR3 totals 15 residues. The CDR3 reads CASSLWTGGSEKLFF. CDR3 DNA sequence: TGTGCCAGCAGCTTATGGACAGGCGGAAGTGAAAAACTGTTTTTT.

In this sample, this clone turned up a few times. This chain connects TRBV2 to TRBJ1-3; D is unclear. Per germline, CDR1 SNHLY and CDR2 FYNNEI. The V end lost 3 bases, the J end lost 5 bases, and 8 bases lay between the germline ends. This CDR3 spans 13 amino acids. The CDR3: CASSDRQRNTIYF. The CDR3, as DNA: TGTGCCAGCAGTGATAGGCAGAGAAACACCATATATTTT.

V is TRBV18 and J is TRBJ2-5; D is uncertain. The CDR3 has 13 residues. V was cut by 5 bases and J by 1 base, with 8 bases left in between. Germline V gene lookup returns CDR1 KGHSH and CDR2 LQKENI. The DNA of the CDR3 is TGTGCCAGCTCAGTTAGCCCCCAAGAGACCCAGTACTTC. It is translated as CASSVSPQETQYF. Variable domain in full (rest from reference TRBV18 and TRBJ2-5): NAGVMQNPRHLVRRRGQEARLRCSPMKGHSHVYWYRQLPEEGLKFMVYLQKENIIDESGMPKERFSAEFPKEGPSILRIQQVVRGDSAAYFCASSVSPQETQYFGPGTRLLVL.

The chain couples TRBV7-6 to TRBJ2-5; D is perhaps TRBD2 (5 bases). This CDR3 spans 17 amino acids. Trimming cost V 2 bases and J 5 bases, with 21 bases left between them. Looked up from germline, CDR1 is SGHVS and CDR2 is FNYEAQ. This chain's CDR3 is CASSLFPRGRVFETQYF. The CDR3 DNA follows: TGTGCCAGCAGCTTATTCCCACGGGGTCGAGTATTTGAGACCCAGTACTTC.

The V call is TRBV7-2, the J call TRBJ1-5; D unclear. CDR1 SGHTA and CDR2 FQGNSA come from the germline V gene. The germline V and J ends were trimmed by 4 bases and 0 bases, with 10 bases remaining between them. This CDR3 region has 15 residues. This CDR3 is CASSSLGYSNQPQHF. In DNA, the CDR3 is TGTGCCAGCAGCTCCCTTGGGTATAGCAATCAGCCCCAGCATTTT.

This clone came up a few times. The chain links TRBV27 to TRBJ1-6; D call uncertain. CDR1 MNHEY and CDR2 SMNVEV come from the germline V gene (reference sequence). V was shortened by 2 bases and J by 3 bases, with 8 bases between the two germline ends. The CDR3 has 15 amino acids. Here the CDR3 reads CASSLAGYYNSPLHF. Here the CDR3 DNA reads TGTGCCAGCAGTTTAGCGGGTTACTATAATTCACCCCTCCACTTT.

This clone occurred once. V and J are TRBV28 and TRBJ2-1; maybe TRBD2 (6 bases). The V gene's germline CDR1 is MDHEN and CDR2 SYDVKM. With 10 bases removed from V and 7 bases from J, the gap between germline ends came to 14 bases. This CDR3 contains 12 residues. CDR3 protein: CATRREGNEQFF. In nucleotides, the CDR3 is TGTGCCACCCGGCGGGAAGGGAATGAGCAGTTCTTC.

The chain has TRBV28 and TRBJ2-5, with 8 bases that match TRBD1. This CDR3 comprises 15 residues. Unmatched junction bases numbered 5, after V lost 3 bases and J lost 2 bases. From germline, CDR1 is MDHEN and CDR2 SYDVKM. The CDR3 region is CASSFSRTGQETQYF. DNA for the CDR3: TGTGCCAGCAGTTTCTCGCGGACAGGGCAAGAGACCCAGTACTTC.

This clone was recorded only once. The CDR3 nucleotides read TGTGCCAGCAGTGTGAACAGCCGTGAGACCCAGTACTTC. Its protein product is CASSVNSRETQYF. This chain connects TRBV2 to TRBJ2-5; D not certain. CDR1 and CDR2 (germline): SNHLY, FYNNEI. Trimming cost V 4 bases and J 5 bases, with 11 bases left between them. The CDR3 contains 13 residues.

This sequence joins TRBV5-6 and TRBJ1-1; 9 bases line up with TRBD1. The CDR3 length is 15 residues. J was trimmed by 1 base and V by 4 bases; bases with no gene match: 5. Germline V gene sequence: CDR1 SGHDT, CDR2 YYEEEE. CDR3 DNA sequence: TGTGCCAGCAGCGGGACGGGACAGGGGAACACTGAAGCTTTCTTT. Translating it yields CASSGTGQGNTEAFF.

This chain connects TRBV10-3 to TRBJ1-2; 9 bases align to TRBD1. Trimming removed 2 bases from V and 8 bases from J; junction bases left unmatched: 6. Germline V gene lookup returns CDR1 ENHRY and CDR2 SYGVKD. The CDR3 totals 14 residues. CDR3 amino acids: CAISERQGDQGYTF. Here the CDR3 DNA reads TGTGCCATCAGTGAGAGACAGGGGGATCAGGGCTACACCTTC.

V usage is TRBV4-2 and J usage is TRBJ2-1, with 12 nucleotides matching TRBD2. CDR1 is LGHNA, CDR2 YNFKEQ, per germline. The CDR3 consists of 16 residues. Losses at the gene ends were 4 bases for V and 5 bases for J; bases not matched to a gene: 6. In DNA, the CDR3 is TGTGCCAGCAGCCGATACCTAGCGGGAGGGGACAATGAGCAGTTCTTC. It encodes CASSRYLAGGDNEQFF.

The J gene is TRBJ2-5, the V gene TRBV28; D not resolved. The CDR3 totals 15 residues. Deletions cut 5 bases from V and 5 bases from J, with 18 bases between. Germline lookup yields CDR1 MDHEN and CDR2 SYDVKM. The CDR3 nucleotides read TGTGCCAGCAGTATCGTTAGCTCGGCTCGGGAGACCCAGTACTTC. It specifies CASSIVSSARETQYF. Full variable domain (missing parts from reference TRBV28 and TRBJ2-5): DVKVTQSSRYLVKRTGEKVFLECVQDMDHENMFWYRQDPGLGLRLIYFSYDVKMKEKGDIPEGYSVSREKKERFSLILESASTNQTSMYLCASSIVSSARETQYFGPGTRLLVL.

CDR3 coding DNA: TGTGCCGGAGACAGGGGACTAGCTGGGAGGCCCCAGTACTTC. It yields the protein CAGDRGLAGRPQYF. The chain carries TRBV30 and TRBJ2-5; D possibly corresponds to TRBD2 (9 bases). The V end was cut by 8 bases, the J end by 9 bases, with 25 bases between. The CDR3 is 14 residues long. Germline V lookup: CDR1 GTSNPN, CDR2 SVGIG (reference sequence). Looking up the rest from reference TRBV30 and TRBJ2-5 gives the full variable domain: SQTIHQWPATLVQPVGSPLSLECTVEGTSNPNLYWYRQAAGRGLQLLFYSVGIGQISSEVPQNLSASRPQDRQFILSSKKLLLSDSGFYLCAGDRGLAGRPQYFGPGTRLLVL.

CDR3: CAWSGSWGGRETQYF. The CDR3 DNA sequence: TGTGCCTGGAGTGGAAGTTGGGGCGGGAGAGAGACCCAGTACTTC. This chain joins TRBV30 and TRBJ2-5; 7 nucleotides agree with TRBD2. Germline V gene lookup returns CDR1 GTSNPN and CDR2 SVGIG (reference sequence). CDR3 length equals 15 residues. Losses at the gene ends were 1 base for V and 4 bases for J; bases not matched to a gene: 9.

J is TRBJ1-4 and V is TRBV15, with D maybe TRBD1 (6 bases). The CDR3 has 14 residues. Trimming took off 7 bases at V and 7 bases at J, with 16 bases between the two ends. Germline V CDR1 and CDR2: LNHNV, YYDKDF (reference sequence). In DNA, the CDR3 is TGTGCCACCAAGGACACAGGGTCCGGTGAAAAACTGTTTTTT. This encodes CATKDTGSGEKLFF.

V gene TRBV4-2 combines with J gene TRBJ1-5, with TRBD1 matching 7 bases. The ends lost 4 bases at V and 11 bases at J; junction bases unmatched: 11. The germline CDR1 and CDR2 sequences are LGHNA and YNFKEQ. CDR3 size: 14 residues. The CDR3: CASSRNGGDSSQHF. The CDR3, as DNA: TGTGCCAGCAGCCGAAACGGAGGGGACAGCTCCCAGCATTTT.